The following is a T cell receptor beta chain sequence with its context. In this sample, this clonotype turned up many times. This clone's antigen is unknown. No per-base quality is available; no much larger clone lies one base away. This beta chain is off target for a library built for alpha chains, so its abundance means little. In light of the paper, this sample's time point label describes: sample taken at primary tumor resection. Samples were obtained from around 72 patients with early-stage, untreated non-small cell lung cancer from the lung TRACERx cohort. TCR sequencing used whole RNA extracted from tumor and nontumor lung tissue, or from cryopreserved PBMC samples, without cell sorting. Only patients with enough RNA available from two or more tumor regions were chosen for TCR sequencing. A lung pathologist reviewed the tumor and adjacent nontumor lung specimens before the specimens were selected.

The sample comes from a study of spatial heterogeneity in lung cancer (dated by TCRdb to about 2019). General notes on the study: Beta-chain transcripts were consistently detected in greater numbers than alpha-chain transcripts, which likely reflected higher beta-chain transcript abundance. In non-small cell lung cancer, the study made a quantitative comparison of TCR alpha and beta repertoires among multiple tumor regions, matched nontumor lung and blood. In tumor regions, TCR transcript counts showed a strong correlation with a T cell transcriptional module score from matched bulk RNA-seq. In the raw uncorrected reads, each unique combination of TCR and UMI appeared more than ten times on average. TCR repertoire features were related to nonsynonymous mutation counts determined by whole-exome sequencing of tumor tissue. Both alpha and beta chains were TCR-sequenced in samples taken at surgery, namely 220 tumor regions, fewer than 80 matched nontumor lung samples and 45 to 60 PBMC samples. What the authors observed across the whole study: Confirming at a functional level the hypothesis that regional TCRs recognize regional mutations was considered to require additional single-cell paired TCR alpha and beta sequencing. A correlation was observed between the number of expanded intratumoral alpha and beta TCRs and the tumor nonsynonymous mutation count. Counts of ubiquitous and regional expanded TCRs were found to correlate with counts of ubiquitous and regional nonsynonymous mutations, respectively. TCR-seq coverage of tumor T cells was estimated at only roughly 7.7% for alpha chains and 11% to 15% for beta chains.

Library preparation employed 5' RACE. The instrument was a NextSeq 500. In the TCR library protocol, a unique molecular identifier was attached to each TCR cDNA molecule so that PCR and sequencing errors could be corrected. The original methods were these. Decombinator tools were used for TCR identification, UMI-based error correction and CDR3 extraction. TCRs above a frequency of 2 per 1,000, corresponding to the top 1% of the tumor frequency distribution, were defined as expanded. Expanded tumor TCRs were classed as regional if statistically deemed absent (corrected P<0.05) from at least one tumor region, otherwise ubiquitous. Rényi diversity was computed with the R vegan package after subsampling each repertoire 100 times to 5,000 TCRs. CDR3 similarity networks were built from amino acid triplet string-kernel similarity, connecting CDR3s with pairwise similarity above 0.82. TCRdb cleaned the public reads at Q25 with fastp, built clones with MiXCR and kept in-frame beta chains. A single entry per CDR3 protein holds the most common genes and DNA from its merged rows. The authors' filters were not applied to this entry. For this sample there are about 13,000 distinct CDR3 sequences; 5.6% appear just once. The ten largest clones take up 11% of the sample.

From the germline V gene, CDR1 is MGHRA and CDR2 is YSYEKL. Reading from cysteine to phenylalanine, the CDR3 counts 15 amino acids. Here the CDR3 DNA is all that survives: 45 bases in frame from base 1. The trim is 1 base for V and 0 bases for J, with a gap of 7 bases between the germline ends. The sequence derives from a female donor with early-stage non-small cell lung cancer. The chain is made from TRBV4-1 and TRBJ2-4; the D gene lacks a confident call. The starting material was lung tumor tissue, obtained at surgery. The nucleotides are TGCGCCAGCAGCCAAGTGGAGCTAGCCAAAAACATTCAGTACTTC. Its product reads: CASSQVELAKNIQYF.